One sample yielded the 31 T cell receptor beta chains listed below, sequenced in a study of blood T cell repertoires in COVID-19. Assay: immunoSEQ multiplex PCR; the TCRdb copy retains only in-frame clones and omits some. The data hold 250,000 to 300,000 clones, with about 88% observed a single time. Sequenced material: peripheral blood. The receptors shown here come from a woman aged 25 to 39 with COVID-19, enrolled during active disease.

The rearrangement uses TRBV9 and TRBJ1-1, with D possibly matching TRBD1 (6 bases). This CDR3 is built from 15 residues. Between the trimmed V and J ends, which lost 4 bases and 6 bases, there was a span of 19 bases. Germline V gives CDR1 SGDLS, CDR2 YYNGEE. The CDR3 region has the DNA TGTGCCAGCAGCTCGACCGGGACAAAGGAGGCTGAAGCTTTCTTT. This encodes CASSSTGTKEAEAFF. Full variable domain (missing parts from reference TRBV9 and TRBJ1-1): DSGVTQTPKHLITATGQRVTLRCSPRSGDLSVYWYQQSLDQGLQFLIQYYNGEERAKGNILERFSAQQFPDLHSELNLSSLELGDSALYFCASSSTGTKEAEAFFGQGTRLTVV.

This chain uses TRBV9 with TRBJ2-1, with 9 bases identical to TRBD1. J gave up 4 bases and V 0 bases, and 5 bases lay outside the gene matches. This CDR3 contains 16 residues. Germline values: CDR1 SGDLS, CDR2 YYNGEE. The CDR3 reads CASSVGRTGVYNEQFF. The CDR3 DNA reads as TGTGCCAGCAGCGTAGGCAGGACAGGGGTGTACAATGAGCAGTTCTTC. The full variable domain, its missing parts supplied by reference TRBV9 and TRBJ2-1, is DSGVTQTPKHLITATGQRVTLRCSPRSGDLSVYWYQQSLDQGLQFLIQYYNGEERAKGNILERFSAQQFPDLHSELNLSSLELGDSALYFCASSVGRTGVYNEQFFGPGTRLTVL.

Comments on this clone: Distinct nucleotide sequences in the sample also encode this CDR3. The CDR3 DNA is TGTGCCAGCAGTTACTCCCTCCGGTACGAGCAGTACTTC. It translates to CASSYSLRYEQYF. The chain has TRBV6-2 or TRBV6-3 and TRBJ2-7; D is ambiguous. Germline V gene sequence: CDR1 MNHEY, CDR2 SVGEGT. The CDR3 contains 13 residues. V lost 0 bases to trimming and J lost 4 bases, with 7 bases between them.

The CDR3 coding sequence is TGCGCCAGCAGCCAAGATCCTGGTAGCGGGAGATTGAATGAGCAGTTCTTC. This sequence encodes CASSQDPGSGRLNEQFF. The V gene is TRBV4-1, the J gene TRBJ2-1; 9 bases agree with TRBD2. V was pared by 0 bases and J by 7 bases, with 10 bases of the junction left unmatched. Germline CDR1 and CDR2: MGHRA and YSYEKL. The CDR3 covers 17 residues.

J is TRBJ1-2 and V is TRBV24-1, with no clear D. The germline CDR1 and CDR2 sequences are KGHDR and SFDVKD. Trimming left V 5 bases short and J 4 bases short, with 10 bases between. This CDR3 spans 13 amino acids. Here the CDR3 DNA reads TGTGCCACCAGTGGTCTCGGGAGCTATGGCTACACCTTC. Its translation is CATSGLGSYGYTF.

The chain carries TRBV5-1 and TRBJ2-7; D uncertain. Trimming removed 4 bases at V and 8 bases at J, with 13 bases between. The CDR3 runs to 12 residues. From germline, CDR1 is SGHRS and CDR2 YFSETQ. The CDR3, as DNA: TGCGCCAGCAGCCCTCCCTCTCCCCAGCAGTACTTC. It is translated as CASSPPSPQQYF.

The chain uses TRBV28 and TRBJ1-5; 7 bases agree with TRBD1. J was trimmed by 3 bases and V by 4 bases; bases with no gene match: 3. The CDR3 totals 14 residues. CDR1 is MDHEN, CDR2 SYDVKM, per germline. The chain's CDR3 is CASSSGQDNQPQHF. The DNA for the CDR3 is TGTGCCAGCAGTTCCGGACAGGACAATCAGCCCCAGCATTTT.

The chain has TRBV28 and TRBJ1-6, with 10 bases that match TRBD1. In germline, CDR1 is MDHEN, CDR2 SYDVKM. The V segment lost 4 bases and the J segment 6 bases; nucleotides outside the gene matches: 6. The CDR3 runs to 16 residues. CDR3 protein: CASSYTRTGGNSPLHF. The CDR3 region has the DNA TGTGCCAGCAGTTACACAAGGACAGGGGGTAATTCACCCCTCCACTTT.

V is TRBV7-8 and J is TRBJ1-3, with unresolved D. CDR3 length: 13 residues. V lost 5 bases, J lost 4 bases, and 9 bases lay in between. Germline CDR1 SGHVS, CDR2 FQNEAQ. In DNA form, the CDR3 reads TGTGCCAGCAGCAAAGAGGGAGGAAACACCATATATTTT. Amino acid sequence: CASSKEGGNTIYF.

This chain uses TRBV30 with TRBJ1-2; 12 bases match TRBD1. Germline lookup yields CDR1 GTSNPN and CDR2 SVGIG (reference sequence). The CDR3 extends over 15 amino acids. V lost 0 bases to trimming and J lost 7 bases; unmatched junction nucleotides: 6. The CDR3 DNA reads as TGTGCCTGGAGTGTAGGGACAGGGGGCTACGGTGGCTACACCTTC. Protein sequence: CAWSVGTGGYGGYTF.

This sequence joins TRBV3-1 (or the pseudogene TRBV3-2) and TRBJ1-6; D not certain. The CDR3 sequence is 13 residues long. V lost 0 bases and J 8 bases, leaving 5 bases between the germline ends. The V gene's germline CDR1 is LGHDT and CDR2 YNNKEL (reference sequence). CDR3 residues: CASSQDPDSPLHF. The CDR3 nucleotides are TGTGCCAGCAGCCAAGATCCGGATTCACCCCTCCACTTT.

The chain employs TRBV2 and TRBJ1-6; 7 nucleotides line up with TRBD1. The CDR3 contains 14 residues. Trimming removed 6 bases from V and 5 bases from J; junction bases left unmatched: 4. Per germline, CDR1 SNHLY and CDR2 FYNNEI. The CDR3 is CASRDGTDNSPLHF. DNA of the CDR3: TGTGCCAGCAGGGACGGGACAGATAATTCACCCCTCCACTTT.

This chain links TRBV6-2 or TRBV6-3 with TRBJ2-1, with 8 bases aligning to TRBD1. Looked up from germline, CDR1 is MNHEY and CDR2 is SVGEGT. V shed 7 bases and J 7 bases; nucleotides not matched to a gene: 9. The CDR3 is made up of 14 amino acids. CDR3 in amino acids: CASNPWTGSNEQFF. CDR3 bases: TGTGCCAGCAACCCTTGGACAGGGTCTAATGAGCAGTTCTTC.

The chain is built from TRBV19 and TRBJ2-1; maybe TRBD1 (6 bases). This CDR3 spans 15 amino acids. The V gene lost 6 bases and the J gene lost 4 bases, with 16 bases spanning the gap. Germline CDR1 and CDR2: LNHDA and SQIVND (reference sequence). The CDR3 reads CASSLQGISYNEQFF. DNA of the CDR3: TGTGCCAGTAGCCTACAGGGAATTTCGTACAATGAGCAGTTCTTC.

The chain carries TRBV12-3 or TRBV12-4 and TRBJ2-1; D ambiguous. V was cut by 1 base and J by 4 bases, with 5 bases left in between. The CDR3 runs to 13 residues. The CDR3 region has the DNA TGTGCCAGCAGTTTAGTACTTTACAATGAGCAGTTCTTC. This translates into CASSLVLYNEQFF.

The genes are TRBV4-3 and TRBJ1-5; possibly TRBD1 for D (5 bases). CDR1 LGHNA and CDR2 YSLEER come from the germline V gene. The CDR3 runs to 17 residues. V lost 0 bases, J lost 2 bases, and 14 bases lay in between. CDR3 protein: CASSQDSAGDGNQPQHF. CDR3 coding DNA: TGCGCCAGCAGCCAAGATAGTGCGGGGGATGGCAATCAGCCCCAGCATTTT.

The rearrangement uses TRBV28 and TRBJ1-5; D is possibly TRBD1 (6 bases). The length of the CDR3 is 13 residues. Trimming stripped 4 bases from V and 5 bases from J, with 9 bases between. Per germline, CDR1 MDHEN and CDR2 SYDVKM. CDR3 in amino acids: CASSSGAHQPQHF. The CDR3 DNA sequence: TGTGCCAGCAGTTCAGGGGCTCATCAGCCCCAGCATTTT.

The chain recombines TRBV10-3 with TRBJ1-3; D possibly corresponds to TRBD1 (6 bases). The CDR3 covers 16 residues. Germline values: CDR1 ENHRY, CDR2 SYGVKD. V was pared by 3 bases and J by 0 bases, with 12 bases between. The CDR3 is CAISDPDRNSGNTIYF. The CDR3 nucleotides are TGTGCCATCAGTGACCCTGACAGGAACTCTGGAAACACCATATATTTT.

This clone was seen just once. This chain uses TRBV28 with TRBJ2-2; 8 bases map to TRBD2. This CDR3 spans 16 amino acids. Germline V gives CDR1 MDHEN, CDR2 SYDVKM. The junction had 10 bases not matched to a gene; V was cut back by 4 bases and J by 6 bases. CDR3 region: CASSSPGLVGPGELFF. In DNA form, the CDR3 reads TGTGCCAGCAGTTCCCCGGGACTAGTGGGCCCCGGGGAGCTGTTTTTT.

This chain links TRBV6-5 with TRBJ1-1; 8 positions agree with TRBD1. The CDR3 covers 14 residues. The ends lost 8 bases at V and 4 bases at J; junction bases unmatched: 9. CDR1 and CDR2 from the germline V gene are MNHEY and SVGAGI. The CDR3 DNA reads as TGTGCCAGCTCCAGGGCAGGGGGCGTCACTGAAGCTTTCTTT. Its translation is CASSRAGGVTEAFF.

The chain employs TRBV2 and TRBJ1-1; D is unresolved. CDR1 SNHLY and CDR2 FYNNEI come from the germline V gene. Trimming pared 6 bases from V and 7 bases from J, leaving 15 bases between. This CDR3 contains 13 residues. CDR3 amino acids: CASRPRTGGEAFF. The CDR3 DNA reads TGTGCCAGCAGACCCAGAACGGGAGGTGAAGCTTTCTTT.

V and J are TRBV6-2 or TRBV6-3 and TRBJ2-7; 7 bases agree with TRBD2. The CDR3 is made up of 17 amino acids. J lost 1 base, V lost 2 bases, and 11 bases had no gene match. Germline V CDR1 and CDR2: MNHEY, SVGEGT. The CDR3 loop reads CASSYASPGGRSYEQYF. In nucleotides, the CDR3 is TGTGCCAGCAGTTACGCGTCCCCCGGGGGGAGGTCCTACGAGCAGTACTTC.

The chain has TRBV5-1 and TRBJ1-2; no firm D call. This CDR3 contains 14 residues. Trimming took off 1 base at V and 2 bases at J, with 9 bases between the two ends. Germline loops: CDR1 SGHRS, CDR2 YFSETQ. DNA of the CDR3: TGCGCCAGCAGCTTGTCAGCGAACAACTATGGCTACACCTTC. Protein: CASSLSANNYGYTF.

V gene TRBV27 combines with J gene TRBJ2-7; 7 nucleotides agree with TRBD2. Germline-derived CDR1 and CDR2 are MNHEY and SMNVEV (reference sequence). The CDR3 has 14 amino acids. After removal of 9 bases from V and 7 bases from J, the junction contained 15 bases not matched to a gene. The CDR3 region is CASGISVKAGEQYF. DNA of the CDR3: TGTGCCAGTGGGATTAGCGTAAAAGCGGGGGAGCAGTACTTC.

The chain uses TRBV2 and TRBJ2-3, with D uncertain. In germline, CDR1 is SNHLY, CDR2 FYNNEI. The CDR3 contains 12 residues. V lost 8 bases, J lost 1 base, and 7 bases lay in between. The CDR3 spells CASGQGTDTQYF. Here the CDR3 DNA reads TGTGCCAGCGGGCAGGGCACAGATACGCAGTATTTT.

The J gene is TRBJ1-1, the V gene TRBV5-1; tentative D call: TRBD1 (5 bases). Germline values: CDR1 SGHRS, CDR2 YFSETQ. The CDR3 totals 15 residues. Trimming shortened V by 0 bases and J by 5 bases, and 14 bases separated the two germline ends. The CDR3 DNA reads TGCGCCAGCAGCTTGGGACGTCAGGGATATACTGAAGCTTTCTTT. The encoded protein is CASSLGRQGYTEAFF.

The gene calls are TRBV5-6 and TRBJ2-7; the D gene is possibly TRBD1 (5 bases). Trimming removed 1 base at V and 1 base at J, with 15 bases between. Looked up from germline, CDR1 is SGHDT and CDR2 is YYEEEE. The CDR3 consists of 16 residues. The CDR3 DNA is TGTGCCAGCAGCTTGTACCCCTCCACAGGTTCCTACGAGCAGTACTTC. Protein: CASSLYPSTGSYEQYF.

This CDR3 is CASSRSLAGAPTDTQYF. Here the CDR3 DNA reads TGTGCCAGCAGTAGATCCTTAGCGGGGGCTCCTACAGATACGCAGTATTTT. V and J are TRBV6-2 or TRBV6-3 and TRBJ2-3; 9 nucleotides align to TRBD2. The CDR3 runs 17 residues. The germline V gene has CDR1 MNHEY and CDR2 SVGEGT. V shed 5 bases, J shed 3 bases, and the junction held 12 bases outside the gene matches.

This chain uses TRBV6-4 with TRBJ2-1, with D possibly matching TRBD1 (5 bases). Germline V lookup: CDR1 MRHNA, CDR2 SNTAGT. The V gene lost 5 bases and the J gene lost 5 bases, with 16 bases spanning the gap. The CDR3 loop spans 15 amino acids. CDR3 DNA sequence: TGTGCCAGCAGTCTCTTCGACAGTAAAAACAATGAGCAGTTCTTC. Translation: CASSLFDSKNNEQFF.

This sequence joins TRBV5-1 and TRBJ1-2; 8 bases align to TRBD1. This CDR3 contains 14 residues. Trimming removed 4 bases from V and 4 bases from J; junction bases left unmatched: 6. Germline V gives CDR1 SGHRS, CDR2 YFSETQ. CDR3 amino acids: CASSARDRRYGYTF. Written as DNA, the CDR3 is TGCGCCAGCAGCGCCCGGGACAGGCGCTATGGCTACACCTTC.

The CDR3 coding sequence is TGTGCCAGCAGTTGGACAGGGTTTTGGATGAATCCTGAAGCTTTCTTT. It yields the protein CASSWTGFWMNPEAFF. This chain joins TRBV6-6 and TRBJ1-1; 8 bases are shared with TRBD1. The junction had 13 bases not matched to a gene; V was cut back by 4 bases and J by 6 bases. Germline CDR1 is MNHNY and CDR2 is SVGAGI (reference sequence). This CDR3 has 16 amino acids.